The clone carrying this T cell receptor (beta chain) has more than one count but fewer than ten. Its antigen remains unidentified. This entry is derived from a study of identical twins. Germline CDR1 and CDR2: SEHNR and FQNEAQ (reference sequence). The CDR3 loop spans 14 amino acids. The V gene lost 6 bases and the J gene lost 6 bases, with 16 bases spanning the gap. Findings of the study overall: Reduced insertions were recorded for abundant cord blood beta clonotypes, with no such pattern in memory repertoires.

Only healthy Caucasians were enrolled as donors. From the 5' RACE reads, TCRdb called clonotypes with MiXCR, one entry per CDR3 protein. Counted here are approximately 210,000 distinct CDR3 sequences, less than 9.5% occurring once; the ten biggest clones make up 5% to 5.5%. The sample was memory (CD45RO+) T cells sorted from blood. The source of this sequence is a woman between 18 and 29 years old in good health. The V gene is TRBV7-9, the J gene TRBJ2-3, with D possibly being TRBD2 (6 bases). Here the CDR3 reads CASRDIAARDTQYF. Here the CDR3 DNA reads TGTGCCAGCAGGGACATAGCGGCCCGGGATACGCAGTATTTT.